The 15 T cell receptor beta chains listed next were all sequenced from one sample in a study of blood T cells in healthy people across ages. Primers used in a second PCR of roughly 6 to 11 cycles were a sample-barcoded 5' primer and a J-beta primer mix. TCRdb re-analysed the 5' RACE reads in MiXCR, keeping a single row per CDR3 protein. The sample consists of over 950,000 distinct CDR3 sequences, approximately 50% of them appearing once. Sequenced material: blood. These receptors originate from a woman aged 60-70 years in good health.

The rearrangement joins TRBV9 to TRBJ2-7, with TRBD1 identical over 10 bases. V lost 7 bases, J lost 0 bases, and 7 bases stayed unmatched. Germline CDR1 and CDR2: SGDLS and YYNGEE. The CDR3 contains 15 residues. The CDR3 DNA reads TGTGCCAGCGGACAGGGGGTTGGAGCCTCCTACGAGCAGTACTTC. It yields the protein CASGQGVGASYEQYF.

CDR3 DNA sequence: TGTGCCAGCAGGGGACTAGCGGCCTCCTACGAGCAGTACTTC. Residues: CASRGLAASYEQYF. The rearrangement joins TRBV6-6 to TRBJ2-7, with 11 bases aligning to TRBD2. Germline V lookup: CDR1 MNHNY, CDR2 SVGAGI (reference sequence). The CDR3 contains 14 residues. Trimming at V came to 6 bases and at J to 0 bases, leaving 1 base not matched to a gene.

The V gene is TRBV18, the J gene TRBJ2-6; D not certain. V was cut by 0 bases and J by 0 bases, with 6 bases left in between. Germline values: CDR1 KGHSH, CDR2 LQKENI. CDR3 length: 16 amino acids. The chain's CDR3 is CASSPPFLSGANVLTF. The CDR3 DNA follows: TGTGCCAGCTCACCACCATTTCTCTCTGGGGCCAACGTCCTGACTTTC.

The rearrangement links TRBV12-5 to TRBJ2-5; the match to TRBD1 covers 9 bases. With 4 bases clipped from V and 1 base from J, the junction kept 10 bases outside the gene matches. Looked up from germline, CDR1 is LGHNT and CDR2 is FRNRAP. This CDR3 has 17 residues. The CDR3 region has the DNA TGTGCTAGTGGTTACCGGTCGGGACAGGGTATCCAAGAGACCCAGTACTTC. This sequence encodes CASGYRSGQGIQETQYF. Filled out from reference TRBV12-5 and TRBJ2-5, the complete variable domain reads DARVTQTPRHKVTEMGQEVTMRCQPILGHNTVFWYRQTMMQGLELLAYFRNRAPLDDSGMPKDRFSAEMPDATLATLKIQPSEPRDSAVYFCASGYRSGQGIQETQYFGPGTRLLVL.

The V gene is TRBV5-1, the J gene TRBJ2-7, with 7 bases aligning to TRBD1. The CDR3 loop spans 14 amino acids. Germline V gene sequence: CDR1 SGHRS, CDR2 YFSETQ. V gave up 4 bases and J gave up 3 bases; unmatched junction bases: 7. The DNA for the CDR3 is TGCGCCAGCAGCGTGGGACAGACGGGCTACGAGCAGTACTTC. As protein: CASSVGQTGYEQYF.

The DNA for the CDR3 is TGTGCCAGCAGCCTAGCGGGAGGGTTCTACAATGAGCAGTTCTTC. Protein sequence: CASSLAGGFYNEQFF. The chain recombines TRBV11-2 with TRBJ2-1; the match to TRBD2 covers 12 bases. V shed 5 bases, J shed 3 bases, and the junction held 2 bases outside the gene matches. The CDR3 has 15 amino acids. Germline loops: CDR1 SGHAT, CDR2 FQNNGV.

This clonotype was recorded a few times. The V gene is TRBV7-2, the J gene TRBJ2-7; a weak D match, TRBD2 (5 bases). Looked up from germline, CDR1 is SGHTA and CDR2 is FQGNSA. This CDR3 spans 12 amino acids. V shed 5 bases and J shed 12 bases, with 17 bases lying between them. This CDR3 reads CASSTRRGESYF. The CDR3 DNA is TGTGCCAGCAGCACCCGACGTGGGGAGTCGTACTTC. The full variable domain, in which reference TRBV7-2 and TRBJ2-7 provide the parts outside the CDR3, is GAGVSQSPSNKVTEKGKDVELRCDPISGHTALYWYRQSLGQGLEFLIYFQGNSAPDKSGLPSDRFSAERTGGSVSTLTIQRTQQEDSAVYLCASSTRRGESYFGPGTRLTVT.

The gene calls are TRBV15 and TRBJ2-3; D gene unclear. The length of the CDR3 is 16 residues. The germline V gene encodes CDR1 LNHNV and CDR2 YYDKDF (reference sequence). Trimming pared 1 base from V and 2 bases from J, leaving 13 bases between. CDR3 DNA: TGTGCCACCAGCAGAGGGGAAGAGGCAGACACAGATACGCAGTATTTT. Amino acids: CATSRGEEADTDTQYF.

To note about this clonotype: At one end, the junction sequence differs from germline, possibly due to a read error. V usage is TRBV6-6 and J usage is TRBJ1-2, with TRBD1 identical over 11 bases. The CDR3 loop spans 16 amino acids. The germline gives CDR1 MNHNY, CDR2 SVGAGI (reference sequence). CDR3 protein: CANSPRGDRGTYGYTF. The CDR3 bases are TGTGCCAACAGTCCTCGGGGGGACAGGGGGACCTATGGCTACACCTTC.

CDR3 in DNA: TGTGCCAGCAGCTTAGCGCGGGAGGGGACTGGGGCCAACGTCCTGACTTTC. Its translation is CASSLAREGTGANVLTF. V is TRBV7-9 and J is TRBJ2-6; TRBD2 matches at 9 bases. The CDR3 has 17 residues. Trimming removed 0 bases from V and 2 bases from J; junction bases left unmatched: 2. CDR1 and CDR2 from the germline V gene are SEHNR and FQNEAQ (reference sequence).

This clonotype was seen only a few times. J is TRBJ2-5 and V is TRBV12-3 or TRBV12-4; 12 bases match TRBD1. Losses at the gene ends were 5 bases for V and 4 bases for J; bases not matched to a gene: 11. The CDR3 spans 17 residues. The CDR3 DNA sequence: TGTGCCAGCAGTATCCGGTGGGGACAGGGGGCATCAGAGACCCAGTACTTC. Amino acid sequence: CASSIRWGQGASETQYF.

This clonotype has just one count. The V gene is TRBV14, the J gene TRBJ1-1; D is unclear. Trimming removed 0 bases at V and 0 bases at J, with 5 bases between. The CDR3 covers 14 residues. Germline-derived CDR1 and CDR2 are SGHDN and FVKESK. CDR3 residues: CASSQEGLNTEAFF. CDR3 DNA sequence: TGTGCCAGCAGCCAAGAAGGGTTGAACACTGAAGCTTTCTTT.

J is TRBJ2-7 and V is TRBV5-1; D is ambiguous. Trimming cost V 0 bases and J 3 bases, with 13 bases left between them. This CDR3 comprises 15 residues. Germline V CDR1 and CDR2: SGHRS, YFSETQ. CDR3 nucleotides: TGCGCCAGCAGCTTGGACGCGTCCTCGCTCTACGAGCAGTACTTC. This encodes CASSLDASSLYEQYF.

The chain couples TRBV4-1 to TRBJ2-7, with no clear D. Trimming shortened V by 1 base and J by 2 bases, and 15 bases separated the two germline ends. Germline lookup yields CDR1 MGHRA and CDR2 YSYEKL. The CDR3 is 16 amino acids. The CDR3 coding sequence is TGCGCCAGCAGCCAAGGAGGTTATGGCAGAACCTACGAGCAGTACTTC. Amino acids: CASSQGGYGRTYEQYF.

This clonotype was observed a few times. CDR3 coding DNA: TGTGCCAGCAGAGAGGGACTAGCGGGGAGCACAGATACGCAGTATTTT. Protein product: CASREGLAGSTDTQYF. V is TRBV6-2 or TRBV6-3 and J is TRBJ2-3; 13 bases match TRBD2. Germline loops: CDR1 MNHEY, CDR2 SVGEGT. After removal of 6 bases from V and 0 bases from J, the junction contained 3 bases not matched to a gene. The CDR3 covers 16 residues.